This section outlines one T cell receptor (beta chain) sequence together with its context. What it binds is unknown. Libraries were prepared by immunoSEQ multiplex PCR; TCRdb keeps only in-frame clonotypes and omits some of them. The sample holds approximately 73,000 clones, about 88% seen once. This CDR3 contains 18 residues. The germline CDR1 and CDR2 sequences are MGHRA and YSYEKL. The V and J ends lost 1 base and 2 bases, in that order; junction bases with no gene match: 11. The data originate from a study of OX40 agonist ivuxolimab in advanced cancers. In the study overall: As their treatment, patients were administered ivuxolimab, an agonistic anti-OX40 (CD134) antibody. Patients were dosed intravenously with ivuxolimab at 0.01 to 10 mg/kg every 2 weeks. Overall study results and limits: More expanded clones were seen, on average, in CD8+ T cells than in CD4+.

The receptor's source is an adult with an advanced solid tumor such as melanoma, head and neck, liver or kidney cancer. The gene calls are TRBV4-1 and TRBJ2-1, with 7 bases aligning to TRBD1. Specimen: CD4+ or CD8+ T cells sorted from blood, collected in a trial of the OX40 agonist ivuxolimab. The CDR3 DNA follows: TGCGCCAGCAGCCAAGTACCACAGGGGATTCAGGCCTACAATGAGCAGTTCTTC. The encoded protein is CASSQVPQGIQAYNEQFF.